This TCR beta chain was found in a study of blood T cell repertoires in COVID-19 (dated by TCRdb to about 2020). Notes on the research overall: Samples covering the acute and convalescent phases of COVID-19 were provided by collaborators in the United States, Italy and Spain. The prospective study material was composed of cDNA or gDNA derived from T cells, B-cell-depleted T cells, or PBMCs. Deeply sampled blood TCRbeta repertoires from subjects exposed to, actively infected with, or recovered from COVID-19 were included in the dataset. The repertoires were made available in a free public database intended to serve as a resource for research on the immune response to SARS-CoV-2. The samples were drawn from two sources: the first 160 participants of the ongoing ImmuneRACE study, and 1,200 or so subjects contributed by 6 global collaborators. Nearly every sample came with metadata listing a de-identified subject ID, COVID-19 status, age in years and sex. HLA class I and class II types, where available, came from metadata supplied by the sample provider rather than from assay-based typing. The paper's findings and limits, for the study overall: Clinical and demographic metadata were provided uncurated, with the amount varying by source and participant.

Points on this clone: The clone's antigen remains unknown. No base-level quality is on record; no much larger clone is a single base apart.

Whole blood was collected in K2EDTA tubes by collaborating institutions according to the institutions' own protocols. For TCRbeta analysis, collaborators shipped samples in one of three forms: frozen whole blood, isolated PBMCs, or DNA extracted from either of those sample types. Relative to germline, V is 5 bases shorter and J is 4 bases shorter, with 8 bases between their ends. The CDR3 goes from the cysteine to the phenylalanine over 12 residues. Only the CDR3 part of the read is kept: 36 bases, read in frame from the first base. According to the germline V gene (reference sequence), CDR1 reads SEHNR and CDR2 reads FQNEAQ. TCRbeta CDR3 regions were amplified from genomic DNA by means of the immunoSEQ Assay, a bias-controlled multiplex PCR. The study's processing was this. The number of nucleated cells in each sample was estimated from the amplification of reference gene primers within the assay. To quantify the absolute abundance of each unique TCRbeta CDR3 rearrangement, sequence reads were collapsed and filtered. For each sample, productive Simpson clonality was calculated as the square root of Simpson's diversity index over productive rearrangements. This immuneACCESS table, as held by TCRdb, lists in-frame sequences with V and J called but not all clones. Of the missing ones, under half trace to an unresolved V gene in checked studies; the others have no known cause. The DNA was the basis for D and trimming; V, J and clone size are from that table. The table for this sample lists around 60,000 clones; 80% to 90% of them were counted only once. 15% of the sample belongs to the ten largest clones.

The chain joins TRBV7-9 to TRBJ1-2; 6 matching bases give a weak D call of TRBD1. Material: peripheral blood. This TCR came from an elderly man with acute or convalescent COVID-19. The DNA is as follows: TGTGCCAGCAGCCCGGACAGCTATGGCTACACCTTC. This sequence encodes CASSPDSYGYTF.